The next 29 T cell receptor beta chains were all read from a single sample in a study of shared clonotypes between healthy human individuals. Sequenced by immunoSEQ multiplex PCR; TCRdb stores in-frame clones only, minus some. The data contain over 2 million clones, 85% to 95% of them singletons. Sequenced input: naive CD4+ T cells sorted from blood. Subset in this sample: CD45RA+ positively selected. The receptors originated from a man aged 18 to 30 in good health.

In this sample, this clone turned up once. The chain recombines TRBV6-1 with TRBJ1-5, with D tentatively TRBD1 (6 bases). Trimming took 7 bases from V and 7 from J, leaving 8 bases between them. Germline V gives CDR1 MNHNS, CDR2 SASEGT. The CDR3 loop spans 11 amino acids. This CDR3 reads CASIGGQPQHF. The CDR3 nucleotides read TGTGCCAGCATAGGGGGGCAGCCCCAGCATTTT.

The chain's CDR3 is CASTQLNPSGSEKLFF. The CDR3 coding sequence is TGTGCCAGCACCCAGCTAAACCCGAGTGGGAGTGAAAAACTGTTTTTT. V gene TRBV28 combines with J gene TRBJ1-4; D is unclear. The V gene lost 7 bases and the J gene lost 7 bases, with 22 bases spanning the gap. CDR1 and CDR2 (germline): MDHEN, SYDVKM. This CDR3 contains 16 residues.

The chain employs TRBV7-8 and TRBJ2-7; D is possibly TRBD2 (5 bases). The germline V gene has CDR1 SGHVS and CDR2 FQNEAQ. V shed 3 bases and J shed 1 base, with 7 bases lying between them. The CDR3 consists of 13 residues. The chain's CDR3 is CASSFERSYEQYF. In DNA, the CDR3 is TGTGCCAGCAGCTTTGAGCGGTCCTACGAGCAGTACTTC.

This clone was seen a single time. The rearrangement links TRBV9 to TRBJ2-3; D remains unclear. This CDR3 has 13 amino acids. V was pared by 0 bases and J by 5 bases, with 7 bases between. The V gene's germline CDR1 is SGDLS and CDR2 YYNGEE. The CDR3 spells CASSVVSLDTQYF. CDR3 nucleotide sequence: TGTGCCAGCAGCGTAGTCTCTCTAGATACGCAGTATTTT.

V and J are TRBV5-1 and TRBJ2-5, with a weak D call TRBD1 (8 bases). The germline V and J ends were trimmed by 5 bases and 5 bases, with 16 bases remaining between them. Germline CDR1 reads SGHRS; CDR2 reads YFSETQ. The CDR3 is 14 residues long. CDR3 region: CASSQRDRSETQYF. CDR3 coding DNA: TGCGCCAGCAGTCAGCGGGACAGGTCGGAGACCCAGTACTTC.

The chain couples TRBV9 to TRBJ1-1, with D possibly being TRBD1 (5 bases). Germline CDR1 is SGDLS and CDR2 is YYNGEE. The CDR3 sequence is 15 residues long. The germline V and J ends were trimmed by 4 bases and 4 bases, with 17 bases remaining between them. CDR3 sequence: CASSFSGTASTEAFF. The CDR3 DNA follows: TGTGCCAGCAGCTTTTCCGGGACCGCGAGCACTGAAGCTTTCTTT.

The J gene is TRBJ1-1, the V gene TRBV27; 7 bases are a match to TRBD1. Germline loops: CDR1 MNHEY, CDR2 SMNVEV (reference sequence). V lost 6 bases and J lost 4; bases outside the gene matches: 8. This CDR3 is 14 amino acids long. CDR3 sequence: CASSHPQGSTEAFF. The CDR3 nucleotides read TGTGCCAGCAGCCACCCACAGGGGAGCACTGAAGCTTTCTTT.

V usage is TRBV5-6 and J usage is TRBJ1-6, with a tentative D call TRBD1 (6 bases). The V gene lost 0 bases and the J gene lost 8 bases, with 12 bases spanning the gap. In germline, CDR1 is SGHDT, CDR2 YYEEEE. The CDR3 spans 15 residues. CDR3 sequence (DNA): TGTGCCAGCAGCTTGGGGGTACAGGGTGATTCACCCCTCCACTTT. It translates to CASSLGVQGDSPLHF.

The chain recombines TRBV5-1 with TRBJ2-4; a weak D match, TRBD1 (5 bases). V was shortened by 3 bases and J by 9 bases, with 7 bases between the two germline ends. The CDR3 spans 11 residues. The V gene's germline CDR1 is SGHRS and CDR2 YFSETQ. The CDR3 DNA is TGCGCCAGCAGCTCTAGGGGCATTCAGTACTTC. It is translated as CASSSRGIQYF.

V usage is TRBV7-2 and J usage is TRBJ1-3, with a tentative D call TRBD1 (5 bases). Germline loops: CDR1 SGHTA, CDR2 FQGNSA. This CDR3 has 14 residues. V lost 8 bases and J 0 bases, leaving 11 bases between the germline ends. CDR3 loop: CASGAGPSGNTIYF. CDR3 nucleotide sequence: TGTGCCAGCGGGGCAGGCCCCTCTGGAAACACCATATATTTT.

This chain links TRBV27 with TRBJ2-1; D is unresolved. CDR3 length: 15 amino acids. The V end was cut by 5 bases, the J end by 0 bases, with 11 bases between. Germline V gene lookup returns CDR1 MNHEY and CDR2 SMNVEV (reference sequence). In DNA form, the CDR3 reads TGTGCCAGCAGTACCTATCCTTCCTCCTACAATGAGCAGTTCTTC. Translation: CASSTYPSSYNEQFF.

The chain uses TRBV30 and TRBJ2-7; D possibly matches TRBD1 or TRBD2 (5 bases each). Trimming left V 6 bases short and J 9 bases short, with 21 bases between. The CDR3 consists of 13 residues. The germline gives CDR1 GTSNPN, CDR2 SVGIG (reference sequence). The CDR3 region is CACTIGAAGVQYF. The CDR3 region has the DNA TGTGCCTGTACCATCGGGGCGGCTGGTGTGCAGTACTTC.

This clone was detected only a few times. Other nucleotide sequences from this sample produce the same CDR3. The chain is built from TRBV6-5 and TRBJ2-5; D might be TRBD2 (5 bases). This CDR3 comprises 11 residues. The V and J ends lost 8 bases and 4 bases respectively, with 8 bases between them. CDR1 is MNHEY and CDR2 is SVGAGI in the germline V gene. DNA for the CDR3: TGTGCCAGCGGACGGGGAGAGACCCAGTACTTC. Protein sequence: CASGRGETQYF.

The CDR3 bases are TGTGCCAGCAGCTTGGTGTCCGGGGAAGGAAACACCATATATTTT. Residues: CASSLVSGEGNTIYF. The chain links TRBV5-4 to TRBJ1-3; D not certain. V lost 0 bases and J 4 bases, leaving 11 bases between the germline ends. This CDR3 has 15 amino acids. Per germline, CDR1 SGHNT and CDR2 YYREEE (reference sequence).

Written as DNA, the CDR3 is TGTGCCAGCAGTCTAGGACAGCCCCTTTCCTACGAGCAGTACTTC. This sequence encodes CASSLGQPLSYEQYF. This rearrangement joins TRBV6-5 to TRBJ2-7, with D perhaps matching TRBD1 (6 bases). From germline, CDR1 is MNHEY and CDR2 SVGAGI. Trimming shortened V by 5 bases and J by 1 base, and 15 bases separated the two germline ends. The CDR3 sequence is 15 residues long.

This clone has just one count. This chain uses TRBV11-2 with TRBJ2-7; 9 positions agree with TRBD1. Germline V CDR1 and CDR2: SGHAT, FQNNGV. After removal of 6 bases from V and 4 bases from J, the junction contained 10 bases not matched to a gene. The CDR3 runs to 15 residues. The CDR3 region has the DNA TGTGCCAGCAGAAAACCGGGACAGGGTGTTTACGAGCAGTACTTC. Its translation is CASRKPGQGVYEQYF.

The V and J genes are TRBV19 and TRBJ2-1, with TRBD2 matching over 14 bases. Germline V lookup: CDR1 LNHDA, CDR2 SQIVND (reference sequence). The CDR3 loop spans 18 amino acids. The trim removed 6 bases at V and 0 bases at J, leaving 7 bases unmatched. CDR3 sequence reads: CASRKSGTSGSSYNEQFF. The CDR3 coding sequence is TGTGCCAGTAGAAAGTCCGGGACTAGCGGGAGCTCCTACAATGAGCAGTTCTTC.

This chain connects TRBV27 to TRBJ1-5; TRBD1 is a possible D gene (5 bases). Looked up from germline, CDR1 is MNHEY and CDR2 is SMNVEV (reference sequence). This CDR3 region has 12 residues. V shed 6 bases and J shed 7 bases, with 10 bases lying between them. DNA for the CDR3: TGTGCCAGCAGGGGGAAGGGGCAGCCCCAGCATTTT. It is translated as CASRGKGQPQHF.

The DNA for the CDR3 is TGTGCCAGTAGTCGACAGGGGATCGGTCAGCCCCAGCATTTT. Protein sequence: CASSRQGIGQPQHF. The gene calls are TRBV6-1 and TRBJ1-5; TRBD1 aligns across 8 bases. The germline gives CDR1 MNHNS, CDR2 SASEGT. The junction had 10 bases not matched to a gene; V was cut back by 9 bases and J by 6 bases. The CDR3 sequence is 14 residues long.

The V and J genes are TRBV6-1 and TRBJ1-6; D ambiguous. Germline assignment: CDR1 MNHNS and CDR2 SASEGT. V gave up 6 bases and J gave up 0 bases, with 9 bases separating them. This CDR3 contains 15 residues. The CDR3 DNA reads TGTGCCAGCAGCCAGGACGGCTCCTATAATTCACCCCTCCACTTT. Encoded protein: CASSQDGSYNSPLHF.

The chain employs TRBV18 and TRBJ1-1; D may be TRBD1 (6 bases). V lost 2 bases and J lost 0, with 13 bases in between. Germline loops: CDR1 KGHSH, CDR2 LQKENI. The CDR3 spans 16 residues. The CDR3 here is CASSPAGAIMNTEAFF. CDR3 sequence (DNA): TGTGCCAGCTCACCAGCGGGGGCTATTATGAACACTGAAGCTTTCTTT.

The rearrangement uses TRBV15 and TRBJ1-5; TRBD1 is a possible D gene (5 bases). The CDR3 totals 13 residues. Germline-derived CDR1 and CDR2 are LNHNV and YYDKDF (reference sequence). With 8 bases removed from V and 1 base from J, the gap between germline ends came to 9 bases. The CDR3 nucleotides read TGTGCCACCGACGGGGGAAGCAATCAGCCCCAGCATTTT. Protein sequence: CATDGGSNQPQHF.

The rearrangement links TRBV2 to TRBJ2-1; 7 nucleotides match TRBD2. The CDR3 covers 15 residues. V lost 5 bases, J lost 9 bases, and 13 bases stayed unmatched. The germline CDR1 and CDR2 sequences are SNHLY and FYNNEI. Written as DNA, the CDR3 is TGTGCCAGCAGTCTAAACGCCGGACTAGTAATTGAGCAGTTCTTC. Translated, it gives CASSLNAGLVIEQFF.

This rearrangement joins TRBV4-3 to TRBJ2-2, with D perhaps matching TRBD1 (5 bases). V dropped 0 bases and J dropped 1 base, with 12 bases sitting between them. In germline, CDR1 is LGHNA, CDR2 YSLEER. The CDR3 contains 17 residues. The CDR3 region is CASSQDLITGNTGELFF. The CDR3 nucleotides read TGCGCCAGCAGCCAAGATCTTATAACAGGGAACACCGGGGAGCTGTTTTTT.

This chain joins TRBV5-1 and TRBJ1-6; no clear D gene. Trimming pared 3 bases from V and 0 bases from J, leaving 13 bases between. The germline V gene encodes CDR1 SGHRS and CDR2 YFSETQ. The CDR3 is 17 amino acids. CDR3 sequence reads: CASSYDTGGSYNSPLHF. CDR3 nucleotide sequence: TGCGCCAGCAGCTACGACACGGGAGGCTCCTATAATTCACCCCTCCACTTT.

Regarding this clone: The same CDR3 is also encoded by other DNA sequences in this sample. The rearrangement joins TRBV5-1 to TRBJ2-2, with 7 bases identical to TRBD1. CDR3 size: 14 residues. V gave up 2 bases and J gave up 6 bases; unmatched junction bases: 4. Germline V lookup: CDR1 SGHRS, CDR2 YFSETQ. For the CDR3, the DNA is TGCGCCAGCAGCTTTGCCACAGGGGCCGGGGAGCTGTTTTTT. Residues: CASSFATGAGELFF.

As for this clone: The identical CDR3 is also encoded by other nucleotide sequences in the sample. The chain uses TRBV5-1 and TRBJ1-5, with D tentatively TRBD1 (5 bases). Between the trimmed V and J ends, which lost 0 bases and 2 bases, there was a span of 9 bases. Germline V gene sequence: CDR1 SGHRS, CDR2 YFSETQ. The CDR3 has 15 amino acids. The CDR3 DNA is TGCGCCAGCAGCTTGGCTCCGGGGGGCAATCAGCCCCAGCATTTT. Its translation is CASSLAPGGNQPQHF.

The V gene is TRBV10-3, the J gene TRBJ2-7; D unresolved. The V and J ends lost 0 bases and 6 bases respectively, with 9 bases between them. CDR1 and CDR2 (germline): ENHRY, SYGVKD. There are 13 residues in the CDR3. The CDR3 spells CAISESPTGEQYF. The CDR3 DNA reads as TGTGCCATCAGTGAGTCACCCACCGGCGAGCAGTACTTC.

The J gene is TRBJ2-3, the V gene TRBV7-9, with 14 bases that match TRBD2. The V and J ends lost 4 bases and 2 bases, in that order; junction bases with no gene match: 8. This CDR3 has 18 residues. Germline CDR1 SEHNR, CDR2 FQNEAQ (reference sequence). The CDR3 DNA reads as TGTGCCAGCAGCTCCGCCGGGACTAGCGGGAGTGTCACAGATACGCAGTATTTT. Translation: CASSSAGTSGSVTDTQYF. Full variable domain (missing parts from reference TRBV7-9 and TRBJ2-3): DTGVSQNPRHKITKRGQNVTFRCDPISEHNRLYWYRQTLGQGPEFLTYFQNEAQLEKSRLLSDRFSAERPKGSFSTLEIQRTEQGDSAMYLCASSSAGTSGSVTDTQYFGPGTRLTVL.